What follows are 16 T cell receptor beta chains derived from one specimen sequenced in a study of blood T cell repertoires in COVID-19. Repertoires were generated with immunoSEQ multiplex PCR, while TCRdb's copy carries only in-frame clones and drops some. The sample has more than 300,000 clones; approximately 90% are singletons. The specimen sequenced was PBMCs or T cells enriched from blood (not recorded which). These receptors all come from a woman younger than 30 who had recovered from COVID-19.

This rearrangement joins TRBV2 to TRBJ1-2; the D gene is possibly TRBD1 (5 bases). Germline V gene data show CDR1 as SNHLY and CDR2 as FYNNEI. The CDR3 sequence is 15 residues long. Trimming removed 8 bases from V and 4 bases from J, with 20 bases in between. CDR3 sequence: CASAEVGQGLYGYTF. DNA for the CDR3: TGTGCCAGCGCTGAAGTGGGGCAGGGCCTCTATGGCTACACCTTC.

The V gene is TRBV7-2, the J gene TRBJ2-1; TRBD2 matches at 16 bases. CDR3 length: 16 amino acids. J was trimmed by 9 bases and V by 6 bases; bases with no gene match: 8. Germline CDR1 and CDR2: SGHTA and FQGNSA. The CDR3 coding sequence is TGTGCCAGCAGGAAGGGACTAGCGGGGGGGCCAGGTGAGCAGTTCTTC. Its translation is CASRKGLAGGPGEQFF.

The CDR3 DNA follows: TGTGCCAGCAGCTCCGTGGGGGGTGAAAAACTGTTTTTT. It encodes CASSSVGGEKLFF. The chain combines TRBV7-9 with TRBJ1-4; a possible D gene is TRBD1 (5 bases). The CDR3 has 13 residues. CDR1 and CDR2 from the germline V gene are SEHNR and FQNEAQ (reference sequence). The ends were cut back, 4 bases at V and 7 bases at J, with 10 bases in the middle.

V is TRBV6-2 or TRBV6-3 and J is TRBJ2-3, with 10 bases identical to TRBD2. The germline CDR1 and CDR2 sequences are MNHEY and SVGEGT. After removal of 2 bases from V and 0 bases from J, the junction contained 5 bases not matched to a gene. The CDR3 contains 17 residues. The CDR3 bases are TGTGCCAGCAGTTACCTCCTAGCGGGGGTAAGCACAGATACGCAGTATTTT. This sequence encodes CASSYLLAGVSTDTQYF.

This clone appeared a few times. This chain joins TRBV19 and TRBJ1-5, with a possible D match to TRBD1 (5 bases). Trimming cost V 3 bases and J 7 bases, with 10 bases left between them. Germline CDR1 and CDR2: LNHDA and SQIVND (reference sequence). This CDR3 region has 13 residues. CDR3 nucleotide sequence: TGTGCCAGTAGTATTAGGGACTTACAGCCCCAGCATTTT. It yields the protein CASSIRDLQPQHF.

The chain uses TRBV14 and TRBJ2-7, with TRBD1 matching over 8 bases. The ends lost 3 bases at V and 2 bases at J; junction bases unmatched: 3. This CDR3 spans 14 amino acids. Looked up from germline, CDR1 is SGHDN and CDR2 is FVKESK. CDR3 bases: TGTGCCAGCAGCCACGGACAGGGAACCTACGAGCAGTACTTC. Translating it yields CASSHGQGTYEQYF.

V and J are TRBV6-2 or TRBV6-3 and TRBJ1-2; a weak D match, TRBD1 (5 bases). The germline V gene encodes CDR1 MNHEY and CDR2 SVGEGT. The ends were cut back, 6 bases at V and 6 bases at J, with 17 bases in the middle. The CDR3 spans 14 residues. The CDR3 sequence is CASSLTAGSNGYTF. CDR3 nucleotides: TGTGCCAGCAGCCTTACCGCAGGGTCTAATGGCTACACCTTC.

The chain employs TRBV4-1 and TRBJ1-2; 12 nucleotides align to TRBD1. J gave up 2 bases and V 4 bases, and 5 bases lay outside the gene matches. The germline V gene has CDR1 MGHRA and CDR2 YSYEKL. The CDR3 sequence is 16 residues long. Here the CDR3 DNA reads TGCGCCAGCAGCCGGGACAGGGGGCGCGGAAACTATGGCTACACCTTC. This translates into CASSRDRGRGNYGYTF.

This clone showed up just a few times. The rearrangement joins TRBV7-3 to TRBJ2-2; no firm D call. In germline, CDR1 is SGHTA, CDR2 FQGTGA. The CDR3 has 12 amino acids. Trimming removed 4 bases from V and 8 bases from J, with 8 bases in between. In DNA, the CDR3 is TGTGCCAGCAGCTCCTCCGGGGGGGAGCTGTTTTTT. This encodes CASSSSGGELFF.

This chain links TRBV2 with TRBJ1-2; D not resolved. CDR1 SNHLY and CDR2 FYNNEI come from the germline V gene. This CDR3 region has 13 residues. The V end was cut by 6 bases, the J end by 6 bases, with 14 bases between. The DNA of the CDR3 is TGTGCCAGCAGGGTTGGCGGGAGCGATGGCTACACCTTC. Its protein is CASRVGGSDGYTF. Combining the CDR3 with reference TRBV2 and TRBJ1-2 gives the whole variable domain EPEVTQTPSHQVTQMGQEVILRCVPISNHLYFYWYRQILGQKVEFLVSFYNNEISEKSEIFDDQFSVERPDGSNFTLKIRSTKLEDSAMYFCASRVGGSDGYTFGSGTRLTVV.

V is TRBV19 and J is TRBJ1-6, with D uncertain. Germline CDR1 is LNHDA and CDR2 is SQIVND (reference sequence). The CDR3 spans 15 residues. Trimming took 3 bases from V and 6 from J, leaving 12 bases between them. The CDR3 nucleotides are TGTGCCAGTAGTATGTCGCGGGGAGGTAATTCACCCCTCCACTTT. Its protein is CASSMSRGGNSPLHF.

The gene calls are TRBV4-1 and TRBJ1-4, with D perhaps TRBD1 (6 bases). This CDR3 contains 14 residues. Between the trimmed V and J ends, which lost 6 bases and 6 bases, there was a span of 14 bases. The germline V gene encodes CDR1 MGHRA and CDR2 YSYEKL. The CDR3 DNA follows: TGCGCCAGCAGGGGAGGGGGACGAGATGAAAAACTGTTTTTT. It specifies CASRGGGRDEKLFF.

V gene TRBV10-3 combines with J gene TRBJ2-5, with TRBD2 matching over 7 bases. The CDR3 is 13 residues long. V dropped 11 bases and J dropped 3; count of bases not matched to a gene: 9. Germline V gene sequence: CDR1 ENHRY, CDR2 SYGVKD. CDR3: CASIAAGEETQYF. The CDR3 nucleotides read TGTGCCTCAATAGCCGCGGGGGAAGAGACCCAGTACTTC.

Comment on this clone: Possible read error: a much larger clone is one base away. This chain connects TRBV7-8 to TRBJ1-2, with D possibly matching TRBD1 (6 bases). This CDR3 contains 13 residues. CDR1 is SGHVS and CDR2 is FQNEAQ in the germline V gene. With 5 bases removed from V and 2 bases from J, the gap between germline ends came to 9 bases. The CDR3 reads CASSADSNYGYTF. The CDR3 coding sequence is TGTGCCAGCAGCGCGGACAGCAACTATGGCTACACCTTC.

The genes are TRBV20-1 and TRBJ2-7, with 9 bases aligning to TRBD1. The ends lost 3 bases at V and 4 bases at J; junction bases unmatched: 4. This CDR3 is built from 13 residues. Germline CDR1 is DFQATT and CDR2 is SNEGSKA (reference sequence). CDR3 sequence reads: CSASRTGAYEQYF. The CDR3 DNA reads as TGCAGTGCTAGTCGGACAGGGGCTTACGAGCAGTACTTC.

J is TRBJ1-2 and V is TRBV7-2; D gene unclear. The CDR3 consists of 14 residues. V was clipped by 4 bases and J by 0 bases, with 9 bases between them. Germline lookup yields CDR1 SGHTA and CDR2 FQGNSA. CDR3 nucleotides: TGTGCCAGCAGCTGGCTGGGAGCTAACTATGGCTACACCTTC. Protein: CASSWLGANYGYTF. Based on the CDR3 plus reference TRBV7-2 and TRBJ1-2, the full variable domain is GAGVSQSPSNKVTEKGKDVELRCDPISGHTALYWYRQSLGQGLEFLIYFQGNSAPDKSGLPSDRFSAERTGGSVSTLTIQRTQQEDSAVYLCASSWLGANYGYTFGSGTRLTVV.